This paragraph covers one T cell receptor beta chain sequence. Its target is unknown. A much larger clone lies one base from this, so it may be a read error. These data originate in a study of T cells in Graves' hyperthyroidism and ophthalmopathy. Study-wide findings and caveats: Blood held most thyroid clonotypes expanded above 0.001 frequency. Stable hyperthyroidism and ophthalmopathy were separated using 13 V-J signatures.

RNA transcripts were the template for amplifying TCR beta CDR3 regions. First-round RT-PCR targeting the TCR CDR3 was performed with the HTBI primer set. TCRdb independently ran MiXCR on the multiplex PCR reads; one entry per CDR3 protein. Of about 500,000 distinct CDR3 sequences in the sample, over 45% were seen once. The length of the CDR3 is 16 residues. Germline V gene data show CDR1 as SGHDN and CDR2 as FVKESK. Uncontrolled infection, other autoimmune disease, pregnancy or lactation barred patients from enrollment. Clinical symptoms, serum thyroxine and TRAb, thyroid ultrasound and orbital computed tomography were used for the diagnoses.

Sequencing was carried out using peripheral blood or thyroid tissue (not recorded which). The chain employs TRBV14 and TRBJ2-7; 8 bases map to TRBD1. The TCR was taken from an adult woman with Graves' disease, either hyperthyroidism or ophthalmopathy (not recorded which). CDR3 sequence (DNA): TGTGCCAGCAGCCAAACGGACAGGGCAGATCCCTACGAGGAGTACTTC. Translating gives CASSQTDRADPYEEYF.